The next 22 T cell receptor beta chains were all read from a single sample in a study of technical replicates of blood from a few donors. Here immunoSEQ multiplex PCR was the method, and the copy in TCRdb shows in-frame clones only, minus some. The sample records 58,000 or so clones, 75% to 90% being singletons. The material sequenced was PBMCs. These TCRs come from a human donor in good health. Some clones in this sample may be carry-over from other donors' samples.

The table lists this clone with a count of one. The chain has TRBV6-5 and TRBJ2-5; tentative D call: TRBD2 (6 bases). This CDR3 has 14 amino acids. V was clipped by 5 bases and J by 3 bases, with 13 bases between them. The germline V gene encodes CDR1 MNHEY and CDR2 SVGAGI. CDR3 region: CASSTGTVKETQYF. CDR3 sequence (DNA): TGTGCCAGCAGTACCGGGACTGTTAAAGAGACCCAGTACTTC.

The CDR3 loop is CASSFDLSGEQFF. CDR3 in DNA: TGTGCCAGCAGCTTCGATTTGTCGGGTGAGCAGTTCTTC. The rearrangement joins TRBV11-2 to TRBJ2-1; the D is unclear. CDR1 is SGHAT and CDR2 is FQNNGV in the germline V gene. The CDR3 covers 13 residues. V was clipped by 3 bases and J by 9 bases, with 12 bases between them.

The chain uses TRBV7-3 and TRBJ2-3; a weak D match, TRBD2 (5 bases). Trimming took off 2 bases at V and 4 bases at J, with 10 bases between the two ends. This CDR3 spans 14 amino acids. Germline V gives CDR1 SGHTA, CDR2 FQGTGA. CDR3 loop: CASSLSSSSDTQYF. The CDR3 DNA sequence: TGTGCCAGCAGCTTATCTAGCAGCTCAGATACGCAGTATTTT.

The chain carries TRBV27 and TRBJ2-1, with 10 bases aligning to TRBD2. The CDR3 runs 18 residues. Germline trimming cut 0 bases from V and 0 bases from J; bases unmatched to any gene: 5. Germline CDR1 and CDR2: MNHEY and SMNVEV (reference sequence). The CDR3 DNA sequence: TGTGCCAGCAGTTTATCGAGCGGGGGGGCAAGCTCCTACAATGAGCAGTTCTTC. As protein: CASSLSSGGASSYNEQFF.

The chain recombines TRBV19 with TRBJ1-5; TRBD1 is a possible D gene (6 bases). The CDR3 length is 14 residues. V lost 8 bases and J 6 bases, leaving 17 bases between the germline ends. CDR1 LNHDA and CDR2 SQIVND come from the germline V gene (reference sequence). CDR3 region: CASGPRGASQPQHF. The DNA for the CDR3 is TGTGCCAGTGGCCCACGGGGGGCCAGTCAGCCCCAGCATTTT.

The gene calls are TRBV7-3 and TRBJ2-2; 8 positions agree with TRBD2. The CDR3 has 16 amino acids. Trimming at V came to 5 bases and at J to 6 bases, leaving 11 bases not matched to a gene. In germline, CDR1 is SGHTA, CDR2 FQGTGA. The CDR3 DNA reads as TGTGCCAGCAGCGTGATGGGGCCTAGCGGGTCCGGGGAGCTGTTTTTT. Translating it yields CASSVMGPSGSGELFF. The full variable domain, completed using reference TRBV7-3 and TRBJ2-2, is GAGVSQTPSNKVTEKGKYVELRCDPISGHTALYWYRQSLGQGPEFLIYFQGTGAADDSGLPNDRFFAVRPEGSVSTLKIQRTERGDSAVYLCASSVMGPSGSGELFFGEGSRLTVL.

This clone was seen only once. The V call is TRBV5-4, the J call TRBJ2-3; TRBD2 aligns across 7 bases. Germline CDR1 SGHNT, CDR2 YYREEE (reference sequence). The CDR3 loop spans 12 amino acids. The V and J ends lost 8 bases and 4 bases, in that order; junction bases with no gene match: 4. CDR3 nucleotides: TGTGCCAGTGGACTAGGGTCAGATACGCAGTATTTT. It yields the protein CASGLGSDTQYF.

The chain carries TRBV6-1 and TRBJ2-1; 10 nucleotides match TRBD2. Looked up from germline, CDR1 is MNHNS and CDR2 is SASEGT. CDR3 length: 14 amino acids. Trimming at V came to 7 bases and at J to 6 bases, leaving 6 bases not matched to a gene. The CDR3: CASTISSGGNEQFF. DNA of the CDR3: TGTGCCAGCACTATTTCTAGCGGGGGCAATGAGCAGTTCTTC.

This clone was counted once. V and J are TRBV1 and TRBJ1-6. TRBV1 constitutes a pseudogene. The CDR3 length is 15 residues. The CDR3 nucleotides are TGCACCAGCAGCGGCGGAGGGGTATTTGGGTCACCCCTCCACTTT. This gives the protein CTSSGGGVFGSPLHF.

V is TRBV7-2 and J is TRBJ2-1; the match to TRBD2 covers 13 bases. With V trimmed by 4 bases and J by 9 bases, 6 bases remained unmatched. The length of the CDR3 is 15 residues. Germline V gene data show CDR1 as SGHTA and CDR2 as FQGNSA. The CDR3 loop is CASSYGLAGVGEQFF. The DNA for the CDR3 is TGTGCCAGCAGCTACGGACTAGCGGGAGTAGGTGAGCAGTTCTTC.

V gene TRBV7-2 combines with J gene TRBJ2-1; tentative D call: TRBD2 (5 bases). CDR3 length equals 13 residues. Germline V gene sequence: CDR1 SGHTA, CDR2 FQGNSA. Trimming left V 4 bases short and J 5 bases short, with 9 bases between. CDR3 coding DNA: TGTGCCAGCAGCTCTAGGCGGGACAATGAGCAGTTCTTC. As protein: CASSSRRDNEQFF.

The CDR3 loop is CASSLGGSSYEQYF. As DNA, the CDR3 is TGTGCCAGCAGTCTGGGGGGGAGCTCCTACGAGCAGTACTTC. The rearrangement links TRBV27 to TRBJ2-7; TRBD2 matches at 7 bases. CDR3 length: 14 amino acids. CDR1 and CDR2 from the germline V gene are MNHEY and SMNVEV (reference sequence). Unmatched junction bases numbered 4, after V lost 5 bases and J lost 0 bases.

The chain joins TRBV2 to TRBJ1-2, with 7 bases identical to TRBD1. The CDR3 contains 15 residues. V shed 5 bases, J shed 5 bases, and the junction held 11 bases outside the gene matches. Germline V gene data show CDR1 as SNHLY and CDR2 as FYNNEI. CDR3 sequence: CASSQGRGQRYGYTF. The DNA for the CDR3 is TGTGCCAGCAGTCAGGGCCGGGGACAGAGATATGGCTACACCTTC.

The chain uses TRBV30 and TRBJ2-1; TRBD2 agrees at 9 bases. V was clipped by 7 bases and J by 3 bases; unmatched bases: 16. Germline V gene data show CDR1 as GTSNPN and CDR2 as SVGIG (reference sequence). The CDR3 runs 17 residues. CDR3 residues: CASNRSSLAGVYNEQFF. The CDR3 coding sequence is TGTGCCTCGAATCGTTCTAGCTTAGCGGGAGTCTACAATGAGCAGTTCTTC.

The chain combines TRBV4-3 with TRBJ2-1; the D gene is possibly TRBD2 (5 bases). CDR3 length: 17 residues. With 4 bases removed from V and 2 bases from J, the gap between germline ends came to 18 bases. Germline-derived CDR1 and CDR2 are LGHNA and YSLEER. CDR3 sequence reads: CASSPQSETIAYNEQFF. The CDR3 DNA sequence: TGCGCCAGCAGCCCCCAGTCGGAGACTATAGCCTACAATGAGCAGTTCTTC.

This chain joins TRBV7-2 and TRBJ2-7, with D possibly TRBD1 on 5 matching bases. This CDR3 has 16 amino acids. Trimming left V 5 bases short and J 7 bases short, with 24 bases between. Germline V gene sequence: CDR1 SGHTA, CDR2 FQGNSA. The CDR3: CASSRPIGQPSREQYF. The DNA for the CDR3 is TGTGCCAGCAGCCGACCGATTGGACAACCTTCGAGAGAGCAGTACTTC.

The CDR3 DNA reads TGTGCCAGCAGCCGCACGGGACTAGCGGCAAAGGAGCTCGCCTACGAGCAGTACTTC. It specifies CASSRTGLAAKELAYEQYF. The gene calls are TRBV7-9 and TRBJ2-7; 11 bases agree with TRBD2. V gave up 5 bases and J gave up 2 bases; unmatched junction bases: 17. The CDR3 sequence is 19 residues long. Germline V lookup: CDR1 SEHNR, CDR2 FQNEAQ (reference sequence).

The sample holds one count of this clone. The DNA of the CDR3 is TGTGCCAGCCGACGAGGGAGTCGGGGCTATGGCTACACCTTC. Translated: CASRRGSRGYGYTF. V is TRBV18 and J is TRBJ1-2; no clear D gene. This CDR3 has 14 residues. Deletions cut 8 bases from V and 4 bases from J, with 17 bases between. Germline V gene sequence: CDR1 KGHSH, CDR2 LQKENI.

The CDR3 region is CASETGNYGYTF. The CDR3, as DNA: TGTGCCAGCGAGACAGGGAACTATGGCTACACCTTC. The chain employs TRBV6-4 and TRBJ1-2, with 7 positions matching TRBD1. This CDR3 has 12 amino acids. Trimming at V came to 8 bases and at J to 2 bases, leaving 2 bases not matched to a gene. CDR1 is MRHNA and CDR2 is SNTAGT in the germline V gene.

The chain is built from TRBV20-1 and TRBJ2-5; 8 nucleotides line up with TRBD1. The length of the CDR3 is 11 residues. Germline V CDR1 and CDR2: DFQATT, SNEGSKA (reference sequence). V was pared by 5 bases and J by 6 bases, with 2 bases of the junction left unmatched. CDR3 amino acids: CSAQGAQTQYF. Here the CDR3 DNA reads TGCAGTGCTCAGGGGGCCCAGACCCAGTACTTC.

The chain has TRBV7-9 and TRBJ2-7; the D gene is possibly TRBD2 (7 bases). Trimming shortened V by 0 bases and J by 5 bases, and 14 bases separated the two germline ends. The CDR3 consists of 15 residues. The germline V gene encodes CDR1 SEHNR and CDR2 FQNEAQ (reference sequence). The CDR3 coding sequence is TGTGCCAGCAGCTTAGCGTCTTCGGGGGGCCACGAGCAGTACTTC. This codes for CASSLASSGGHEQYF.

The chain recombines TRBV29-1 with TRBJ2-2, with D uncertain. This CDR3 has 14 residues. The V end lost 4 bases, the J end lost 0 bases, and 9 bases lay between the germline ends. Germline CDR1 and CDR2: SQVTM and ANQGSEA. The CDR3 DNA follows: TGCAGCGTTGGCGATGTAGCGAACACCGGGGAGCTGTTTTTT. Translating gives CSVGDVANTGELFF.